The 18 T cell receptor beta chains below were found in one sample sequenced in a study of T cell clonotyping in hematopoietic cell transplantation. Noted time point: recipient sample about 28 days before transplant, after cytoreduction. Only in-frame clones appear in the TCRdb table, and some are missing; sequencing was by immunoSEQ multiplex PCR. The sample has around 80,000 clones; 90% to 96% are singletons. Sample: peripheral blood mononuclear cells, taken before stem cell transplant. The origin of the receptors is a woman aged 50 to 65 with acute myeloid leukemia. Some clones in this sample may be carry-over from other donors' samples.

This clone was seen a few times. The chain is built from TRBV19 and TRBJ2-5, with D possibly matching TRBD2 (6 bases). The CDR3 runs 14 residues. CDR1 is LNHDA and CDR2 is SQIVND in the germline V gene (reference sequence). V was clipped by 6 bases and J by 5 bases, with 16 bases between them. This chain's CDR3 is CASREGRRGETQYF. The CDR3 region has the DNA TGTGCCAGTAGGGAGGGTCGTAGAGGGGAGACCCAGTACTTC.

This clone was observed a handful of times. This chain links TRBV6-1 with TRBJ1-5; D may be TRBD1 (5 bases). Trimming cost V 2 bases and J 3 bases, with 14 bases left between them. This CDR3 has 16 residues. CDR1 is MNHNS, CDR2 SASEGT, per germline. The chain's CDR3 is CASSEYRGEVNQPQHF. The CDR3 DNA reads as TGTGCCAGCAGTGAATACAGAGGGGAGGTCAATCAGCCCCAGCATTTT.

Only one count was recorded for this clone. This chain connects TRBV6-6 to TRBJ2-5; 11 bases line up with TRBD2. Looked up from germline, CDR1 is MNHNY and CDR2 is SVGAGI (reference sequence). The junction had 7 bases not matched to a gene; V was cut back by 2 bases and J by 5 bases. The CDR3 has 16 amino acids. The CDR3: CASSYGLAGGLETQYF. The CDR3 DNA follows: TGTGCCAGCAGTTACGGTCTAGCGGGAGGTCTGGAGACCCAGTACTTC.

This clone was seen once. J is TRBJ2-7 and V is TRBV6-1; unclear D gene. The CDR3 has 12 amino acids. Trimming removed 5 bases from V and 2 bases from J, with 7 bases in between. Per germline, CDR1 MNHNS and CDR2 SASEGT. The CDR3 loop reads CASSHATYEQYF. In DNA, the CDR3 is TGTGCCAGCAGTCACGCGACCTACGAGCAGTACTTC.

V is TRBV19 and J is TRBJ1-6; TRBD1 aligns across 9 bases. The V segment lost 5 bases and the J segment 9 bases; nucleotides outside the gene matches: 8. In germline, CDR1 is LNHDA, CDR2 SQIVND (reference sequence). The CDR3 is 15 amino acids. The CDR3 spells CASSPNRDRVSPLHF. The CDR3, as DNA: TGTGCCAGTAGTCCTAACCGGGACAGGGTTTCACCCCTCCACTTT. Together with reference TRBV19 and TRBJ1-6, the CDR3 gives the full variable domain: DGGITQSPKYLFRKEGQNVTLSCEQNLNHDAMYWYRQDPGQGLRLIYYSQIVNDFQKGDIAEGYSVSREKKESFPLTVTSAQKNPTAFYLCASSPNRDRVSPLHFGNGTRLTVT.

J is TRBJ2-7 and V is TRBV10-1, with D unclear. V lost 4 bases and J lost 4, with 17 bases in between. Per the germline V gene, CDR1 is WNHNN and CDR2 is SYGVQD (reference sequence). The CDR3 consists of 15 residues. The CDR3 protein is CASSGIPIDGYEQYF. The CDR3, as DNA: TGCGCCAGCAGTGGGATTCCCATAGACGGTTACGAGCAGTACTTC.

The chain carries TRBV9 and TRBJ2-2; no definite D call. Germline lookup yields CDR1 SGDLS and CDR2 YYNGEE. The CDR3 sequence is 14 residues long. V was pared by 1 base and J by 7 bases, with 11 bases between. This CDR3 is CASSVRSMLGELFF. CDR3 in DNA: TGTGCCAGCAGCGTACGCAGCATGCTCGGGGAGCTGTTTTTT.

The chain carries TRBV6-1 and TRBJ1-5; D is possibly TRBD1 (6 bases). V was trimmed by 5 bases and J by 9 bases, leaving 20 bases between them. Germline values: CDR1 MNHNS, CDR2 SASEGT. The CDR3 contains 15 residues. The CDR3 protein is CASSKTGGVSAPQHF. CDR3 DNA sequence: TGTGCCAGCAGTAAGACAGGCGGGGTCAGCGCGCCCCAGCATTTT.

The chain recombines TRBV6-1 with TRBJ1-2, with a weak D call TRBD1 (5 bases). This CDR3 spans 13 amino acids. The V gene's germline CDR1 is MNHNS and CDR2 SASEGT. Between the trimmed V and J ends, which lost 1 base and 7 bases, there was a span of 10 bases. CDR3: CASSEGQGSGYTF. The CDR3, as DNA: TGTGCCAGCAGTGAAGGCCAGGGAAGTGGCTACACCTTC.

V and J are TRBV6-5 and TRBJ2-3; the D is unclear. The CDR3 totals 12 residues. Looked up from germline, CDR1 is MNHEY and CDR2 is SVGAGI. Trimming removed 2 bases at V and 1 base at J, with 1 base between. The CDR3 loop is CASSYGTDTQYF. DNA for the CDR3: TGTGCCAGCAGTTACGGCACAGATACGCAGTATTTT.

J is TRBJ1-2 and V is TRBV30; weak D call: TRBD1 (6 bases). This CDR3 spans 13 amino acids. Trimming pared 5 bases from V and 8 bases from J, leaving 18 bases between. The V gene's germline CDR1 is GTSNPN and CDR2 SVGIG (reference sequence). The DNA for the CDR3 is TGTGCCTGGGGGACACAAGGGTTAGGGGGCTACACCTTC. This codes for CAWGTQGLGGYTF. Full variable domain (outside the CDR3, taken from reference TRBV30 and TRBJ1-2): SQTIHQWPATLVQPVGSPLSLECTVEGTSNPNLYWYRQAAGRGLQLLFYSVGIGQISSEVPQNLSASRPQDRQFILSSKKLLLSDSGFYLCAWGTQGLGGYTFGSGTRLTVV.

This chain connects TRBV2 to TRBJ2-5; D assignment may be TRBD1 or TRBD2 (5 bases each). V was cut by 5 bases and J by 3 bases, with 10 bases left in between. This CDR3 is built from 13 residues. Germline V gene data show CDR1 as SNHLY and CDR2 as FYNNEI. In DNA, the CDR3 is TGTGCCAGCAGTAGGGACCAAGAAGAGACCCAGTACTTC. Its translation: CASSRDQEETQYF. The full variable domain, completed using reference TRBV2 and TRBJ2-5, is EPEVTQTPSHQVTQMGQEVILRCVPISNHLYFYWYRQILGQKVEFLVSFYNNEISEKSEIFDDQFSVERPDGSNFTLKIRSTKLEDSAMYFCASSRDQEETQYFGPGTRLLVL.

V and J are TRBV11-3 and TRBJ2-2; tentatively, D is TRBD2 (5 bases). Trimming took off 3 bases at V and 7 bases at J, with 21 bases between the two ends. Germline CDR1 SGHNT, CDR2 YENEEA. This CDR3 contains 17 residues. The CDR3 spells CASSFTEGWGAGGELFF. The CDR3 region has the DNA TGTGCCAGCAGCTTTACCGAGGGATGGGGAGCCGGCGGGGAGCTGTTTTTT.

This rearrangement joins TRBV7-9 to TRBJ2-7; no reliable D call. Trimming removed 3 bases at V and 3 bases at J, with 9 bases between. Per the germline V gene, CDR1 is SEHNR and CDR2 is FQNEAQ (reference sequence). There are 13 residues in the CDR3. CDR3 protein: CASSLGQNYEQYF. DNA of the CDR3: TGTGCCAGCAGCTTGGGCCAGAACTACGAGCAGTACTTC.

The genes are TRBV5-1 and TRBJ1-6, with TRBD1 identical over 10 bases. Germline V gene data show CDR1 as SGHRS and CDR2 as YFSETQ. The CDR3 spans 15 residues. V lost 4 bases to trimming and J lost 8 bases; unmatched junction nucleotides: 6. CDR3 sequence reads: CASSPRTGGYSPLHF. In DNA form, the CDR3 reads TGCGCCAGCAGCCCGAGGACAGGGGGATATTCACCCCTCCACTTT.

The V and J genes are TRBV7-6 and TRBJ2-7, with D uncertain. The germline V gene encodes CDR1 SGHVS and CDR2 FNYEAQ. V was trimmed by 2 bases and J by 5 bases, leaving 16 bases between them. The length of the CDR3 is 15 residues. This CDR3 reads CASSLTTTNSDEQYF. CDR3 bases: TGTGCCAGCAGCTTAACGACAACCAACTCGGACGAGCAGTACTTC.

This sequence joins TRBV5-1 and TRBJ1-2; 11 bases map to TRBD1. Germline V lookup: CDR1 SGHRS, CDR2 YFSETQ. The V gene end was trimmed by 7 bases and the J gene end by 8 bases; junction bases not matched to a gene: 4. The CDR3 extends over 12 amino acids. CDR3: CASGQGARGYTF. The CDR3, as DNA: TGCGCCAGCGGACAGGGGGCGCGAGGCTACACCTTC.

This clone turned up a few times. This chain connects TRBV4-1 to TRBJ1-5; no clear D. Germline V gene sequence: CDR1 MGHRA, CDR2 YSYEKL. The CDR3 spans 17 residues. The V and J ends lost 0 bases and 0 bases respectively, with 12 bases between them. CDR3 region: CASSQDLENLSNQPQHF. In DNA, the CDR3 is TGCGCCAGCAGCCAAGATCTTGAGAATCTTAGCAATCAGCCCCAGCATTTT.